This is a list of T cell receptor beta chains from one sample in a study of T cell changes during pregnancy in multiple sclerosis. Produced via immunoSEQ multiplex PCR; TCRdb's table is partial and in-frame only. Seen here are approximately 46,000 clones, 75% to 90% observed once, and the top ten hold 6.5% to 8.5%. Sample: CD8+ T cells from peripheral blood mononuclear cells, taken in the second trimester of pregnancy. These TCRs come from a female donor with multiple sclerosis, enrolled in a pregnancy study. Each CDR3 is given with its conserved first and last residue. Fields, in order: V gene, clone size, CDR3 length, J gene, D gene, CDR3 protein, CDR3 DNA. The D gene is left open where the match is weak. Not every row has a clone size; where given, it reads once, few, many or a size class.

>TRBV7-8|.|15|TRBJ2-2|.
CASSLAGGYTGELFF
TGTGCCAGCAGCTTAGCGGGGGGTTACACCGGGGAGCTGTTTTTT
>TRBV7-8|.|15|TRBJ2-1|TRBD2
CASSEEREPSNEQFF
TGTGCCAGCAGCGAAGAGCGGGAGCCTTCCAATGAGCAGTTCTTC
>TRBV7-9|.|15|TRBJ2-7|.
CASSTEGTPGREQYF
TGTGCCAGCAGCACAGAGGGGACACCGGGCCGCGAGCAGTACTTC
>TRBV7-9|.|12|TRBJ2-1|.
CASTWGDNEQFF
TGTGCCAGCACCTGGGGGGACAATGAGCAGTTCTTC
>TRBV10-1|medium-sized|16|TRBJ1-1|.
CASSVGFAGMNTEAFF
TGCGCCAGCAGTGTAGGATTCGCAGGGATGAACACTGAAGCTTTCTTT
>TRBV27|.|14|TRBJ1-4|TRBD1
CASTQTGGNEKLFF
TGTGCCAGCACCCAGACAGGGGGAAATGAAAAACTGTTTTTT
>TRBV5-4|.|13|TRBJ2-5|.
CASSLDGKETQYF
TGTGCCAGCAGCTTGGACGGTAAAGAGACCCAGTACTTC
>TRBV4-1|.|15|TRBJ1-2|TRBD1
CASKTATGEADGYTF
TGCGCCAGCAAGACAGCAACAGGGGAGGCGGATGGCTACACCTTC
>TRBV6-6|.|15|TRBJ2-3|TRBD2
CASSTSGGGADTQYF
TGTGCCAGCAGTACTAGCGGGGGGGGAGCTGATACGCAGTATTTT
>TRBV6-4|.|15|TRBJ2-3|TRBD2
CASSDSGTSSDTQYF
TGTGCCAGCAGTGACTCCGGGACTAGCAGCGATACGCAGTATTTT
>TRBV11-2|.|15|TRBJ1-5|.
CASSPSRGSGQPQHF
TGTGCCAGCAGTCCATCCAGGGGTTCGGGGCAGCCCCAGCATTTT
>TRBV27|.|16|TRBJ2-7|.
CASSSPLTGRIYEQYF
TGTGCCAGCAGTTCCCCCCTGACAGGGAGGATCTACGAGCAGTACTTC
>TRBV5-6|.|17|TRBJ2-3|TRBD1
CASSLGTGGRAGDTQYF
TGTGCCAGCAGCTTGGGAACAGGGGGCCGGGCGGGTGATACGCAGTATTTT
>TRBV27|.|12|TRBJ1-1|.
CASSLGVTEAFF
TGTGCCAGCAGTTTAGGAGTCACTGAAGCTTTCTTT
>TRBV6-4|.|15|TRBJ1-5|.
CASSPSGDGNQPQHF
TGTGCCAGCAGCCCCTCGGGGGACGGCAATCAGCCCCAGCATTTT